The 16 T cell receptor beta chains given below trace back to one sample, sequenced in a study of T cells in localized non-small cell lung cancer. Clones were read by immunoSEQ multiplex PCR, and TCRdb kept only the in-frame ones, dropping some. The table shows about 34,000 clones, with 93% occurring only once. The material was peripheral blood, obtained before any cancer treatment. These receptors were obtained from a female donor older than 55 with stage I lung adenocarcinoma.

The rearrangement joins TRBV5-6 to TRBJ2-2; 9 bases fit TRBD2. The trim removed 0 bases at V and 3 bases at J, leaving 3 bases unmatched. CDR3 size: 16 residues. The germline V gene encodes CDR1 SGHDT and CDR2 YYEEEE. The CDR3 here is CASSLGGRADTGELFF. In nucleotides, the CDR3 is TGTGCCAGCAGCTTGGGCGGGAGGGCCGACACCGGGGAGCTGTTTTTT.

The chain carries TRBV19 and TRBJ2-7, with D perhaps TRBD1 (5 bases). With 11 bases removed from V and 4 bases from J, the gap between germline ends came to 15 bases. CDR1 is LNHDA, CDR2 SQIVND, per germline (reference sequence). The CDR3 is 12 amino acids. This chain's CDR3 is CALGDRTYEQYV. DNA for the CDR3: TGTGCCCTAGGGGATCGTACTTACGAGCAGTACGTC.

The chain is built from TRBV19 and TRBJ2-3; TRBD2 agrees at 7 bases. V lost 7 bases and J lost 5; bases outside the gene matches: 15. The CDR3 is 16 amino acids. Germline V gives CDR1 LNHDA, CDR2 SQIVND (reference sequence). CDR3 residues: CASTRAGLEYKDTQYF. The DNA of the CDR3 is TGTGCCAGTACCCGAGCGGGGCTAGAGTATAAAGATACGCAGTATTTT.

The V and J genes are TRBV7-8 and TRBJ2-7; D is unclear. CDR3 size: 13 residues. The germline CDR1 and CDR2 sequences are SGHVS and FQNEAQ. Trimming cost V 3 bases and J 9 bases, with 15 bases left between them. The CDR3 nucleotides read TGTGCCAGCAGCTTCCAGACGGATCCCTGGCAGTACGTC. Its protein is CASSFQTDPWQYV.

The genes are TRBV28 and TRBJ2-7; possibly TRBD1 for D (6 bases). The CDR3 runs 14 residues. V lost 3 bases and J 2 bases, leaving 11 bases between the germline ends. Germline V lookup: CDR1 MDHEN, CDR2 SYDVKM. The CDR3 spells CASSFSDRAYEQYF. The CDR3 DNA sequence: TGTGCCAGCAGTTTTTCGGACAGAGCCTACGAGCAGTACTTC.

Only one count was recorded for this clone. The rearrangement links TRBV7-9 to TRBJ1-1; TRBD1 might be the D (5 bases). There are 14 residues in the CDR3. The V gene's germline CDR1 is SEHNR and CDR2 FQNEAQ (reference sequence). Trimming took off 4 bases at V and 2 bases at J, with 11 bases between the two ends. DNA for the CDR3: TGTGCCAGCAGCTCGGGACGGAGAAACACTGAAGCTTTCTTT. As protein: CASSSGRRNTEAFF.

CDR3 coding DNA: TGCAGCGTAGAGAAGGGGACCTCGATGACAGATACGCAGTATTTT. It translates to CSVEKGTSMTDTQYF. The J gene is TRBJ2-3, the V gene TRBV29-1; the D gene could be TRBD1 or TRBD2 (5 bases each). Trimming cost V 6 bases and J 3 bases, with 19 bases left between them. The CDR3 totals 15 residues. Looked up from germline, CDR1 is SQVTM and CDR2 is ANQGSEA.

The chain uses TRBV7-3 and TRBJ2-3; D is unclear. The CDR3 length is 14 residues. Germline loops: CDR1 SGHTA, CDR2 FQGTGA. V was cut by 1 base and J by 4 bases, with 9 bases left in between. CDR3 DNA: TGTGCCAGCAGCTTAATTCGGGTCGCAGATACGCAGTATTTT. It codes for CASSLIRVADTQYF. Together with reference TRBV7-3 and TRBJ2-3, the CDR3 gives the full variable domain: GAGVSQTPSNKVTEKGKYVELRCDPISGHTALYWYRQSLGQGPEFLIYFQGTGAADDSGLPNDRFFAVRPEGSVSTLKIQRTERGDSAVYLCASSLIRVADTQYFGPGTRLTVL.

Only a few counts were recorded for this clone. The chain has TRBV7-2 and TRBJ2-7, with 7 bases lining up with TRBD1. Germline CDR1 reads SGHTA; CDR2 reads FQGNSA. The CDR3 length is 15 residues. The junction had 7 bases not matched to a gene; V was cut back by 4 bases and J by 1 base. CDR3 protein: CASSSTGSFSYEQYF. The DNA of the CDR3 is TGTGCCAGCAGCTCGACAGGGTCCTTTTCCTACGAGCAGTACTTC.

V gene TRBV19 combines with J gene TRBJ1-5; D unresolved. The CDR3 totals 13 residues. The V and J ends lost 1 base and 4 bases respectively, with 5 bases between them. The germline V gene encodes CDR1 LNHDA and CDR2 SQIVND (reference sequence). In nucleotides, the CDR3 is TGTGCCAGTAGTATAGGGATTAATCAGCCCCAGCATTTT. This encodes CASSIGINQPQHF.

V usage is TRBV28 and J usage is TRBJ2-7, with TRBD2 matching 7 bases. J gave up 2 bases and V 4 bases, and 5 bases lay outside the gene matches. CDR1 and CDR2 from the germline V gene are MDHEN and SYDVKM. This CDR3 spans 14 amino acids. The CDR3 DNA reads TGTGCCAGCAGTTCCGGGACTACCCCCTACGAGCAGTACTTC. As protein: CASSSGTTPYEQYF.

The chain has TRBV18 and TRBJ2-5, with TRBD2 as a possible D gene (6 bases). Trimming took off 3 bases at V and 2 bases at J, with 13 bases between the two ends. Germline V CDR1 and CDR2: KGHSH, LQKENI. This CDR3 is 15 amino acids long. Written as DNA, the CDR3 is TGTGCCAGCTCACCCATCTCGCGGGGACAAGAGACCCAGTACTTC. This encodes CASSPISRGQETQYF.

The CDR3, as DNA: TGTGCCAGCAGCCCTCGGACGAGACGACTAGCGGGAGCCACAGATACGCAGTATTTT. This encodes CASSPRTRRLAGATDTQYF. The V and J genes are TRBV9 and TRBJ2-3; 12 positions agree with TRBD2. With 4 bases clipped from V and 2 bases from J, the junction kept 14 bases outside the gene matches. The CDR3 contains 19 residues. CDR1 and CDR2 (germline): SGDLS, YYNGEE.

The chain is built from TRBV4-2 and TRBJ1-5; TRBD1 agrees at 9 bases. Germline-derived CDR1 and CDR2 are LGHNA and YNFKEQ. Trimming removed 6 bases from V and 5 bases from J; junction bases left unmatched: 2. CDR3 length: 13 residues. CDR3: CASSRTGDQPQHF. In nucleotides, the CDR3 is TGTGCCAGCAGTCGGACAGGGGATCAGCCCCAGCATTTT.

DNA for the CDR3: TGTGCCAGCAGTTTGGGGGGACAGGGTTGGGGATACAATCAGCCCCAGCATTTT. It specifies CASSLGGQGWGYNQPQHF. The chain links TRBV28 to TRBJ1-5; 9 bases agree with TRBD1. The CDR3 has 18 amino acids. With V trimmed by 3 bases and J by 3 bases, 12 bases remained unmatched. Germline lookup yields CDR1 MDHEN and CDR2 SYDVKM.

The chain combines TRBV19 with TRBJ2-7; D tentatively reads TRBD1 or TRBD2 (5 bases each). V dropped 5 bases and J dropped 3 bases, with 11 bases sitting between them. The CDR3 is made up of 13 amino acids. Germline V gives CDR1 LNHDA, CDR2 SQIVND (reference sequence). The DNA for the CDR3 is TGTGCCAGTAGTTTGGGACGCATCTACGAGCAGTACTTC. Encoded protein: CASSLGRIYEQYF.